Each of the 13 T cell receptor beta chains below was sequenced from the same sample in a study of metastatic and nonmetastatic thyroid tumors. TCRdb called clones again from the PCR reads with MiXCR. Of approximately 20,000 clones listed, around a quarter were seen once; the top ten hold about 10%. Before thyroid surgery, none of the patients had received any treatment. The specimen was tumor tissue. These receptors were taken from a female donor with papillary thyroid cancer or a benign thyroid nodule (not recorded which). Some clones in this sample may be carry-over from other donors' samples.

This clone was found a few times. The rearrangement links TRBV5-5 to TRBJ2-6; D is uncertain. V was clipped by 0 bases and J by 3 bases, with 4 bases between them. The germline gives CDR1 SGHKS, CDR2 YYEKEE (reference sequence). This CDR3 is built from 14 residues. DNA of the CDR3: TGTGCCAGCAGCTTGGTTGTTGGGGCCAACGTCCTGACTTTC. Protein product: CASSLVVGANVLTF.

The chain joins TRBV12-3 or TRBV12-4 to TRBJ1-5; the match to TRBD1 covers 8 bases. The CDR3 contains 13 residues. Unmatched junction bases numbered 1, after V lost 7 bases and J lost 2 bases. This CDR3 reads CASKQGGNQPQHF. DNA of the CDR3: TGTGCCAGCAAACAGGGGGGCAATCAGCCCCAGCATTTT.

This clone has ten or more counts. In nucleotides, the CDR3 is TGTGCCAGCAGCGTAGTTGCCAGGTCTACTGCCGGGGAGCTGTTTTTT. This gives the protein CASSVVARSTAGELFF. The V call is TRBV9, the J call TRBJ2-2; D gene ambiguous. CDR1 SGDLS and CDR2 YYNGEE come from the germline V gene. This CDR3 is built from 16 residues. Between the trimmed V and J ends, which lost 0 bases and 6 bases, there was a span of 15 bases. The variable domain in full, with the rest retrieved from reference TRBV9 and TRBJ2-2, is DSGVTQTPKHLITATGQRVTLRCSPRSGDLSVYWYQQSLDQGLQFLIQYYNGEERAKGNILERFSAQQFPDLHSELNLSSLELGDSALYFCASSVVARSTAGELFFGEGSRLTVL.

This clone was observed a handful of times. The chain is built from TRBV12-3 or TRBV12-4 and TRBJ1-4; D is unclear. The V end lost 3 bases, the J end lost 7 bases, and 12 bases lay between the germline ends. The CDR3 covers 14 residues. CDR3 protein: CASSLSKGSEKLFF. The CDR3 nucleotides read TGTGCCAGCAGTTTGTCCAAAGGGAGTGAAAAACTGTTTTTT.

The chain combines TRBV20-1 with TRBJ1-1; D ambiguous. Germline V gene lookup returns CDR1 DFQATT and CDR2 SNEGSKA (reference sequence). The CDR3 is made up of 13 amino acids. Trimming left V 3 bases short and J 0 bases short, with 8 bases between. CDR3 residues: CSARWQMNTEAFF. The CDR3 coding sequence is TGCAGTGCTAGGTGGCAGATGAACACTGAAGCTTTCTTT.

This clone was counted at least ten times. This chain links TRBV6-6 with TRBJ1-5, with D maybe TRBD1 (6 bases). This CDR3 has 19 residues. Germline V gives CDR1 MNHNY, CDR2 SVGAGI (reference sequence). Trimming took 5 bases from V and 4 from J, leaving 27 bases between them. The CDR3 loop reads CASSHPPDRTGDGNQPQHF. The CDR3, as DNA: TGTGCCAGCAGTCACCCTCCCGACAGGACCGGGGATGGAAATCAGCCCCAGCATTTT.

The rearrangement uses TRBV5-1 and TRBJ2-7, with D possibly being TRBD1 (6 bases). Per the germline V gene, CDR1 is SGHRS and CDR2 is YFSETQ. There are 14 residues in the CDR3. Trimming removed 6 bases from V and 3 bases from J, with 16 bases in between. The CDR3 is CASKLDSFRYEQYF. The CDR3 coding sequence is TGCGCCAGCAAATTGGACAGTTTTCGCTACGAGCAGTACTTC.

This clone is deemed medium-sized. The J gene is TRBJ1-2, the V gene TRBV28; tentative D call: TRBD1 (6 bases). Trimming stripped 5 bases from V and 5 bases from J, with 15 bases between. The germline gives CDR1 MDHEN, CDR2 SYDVKM. This CDR3 has 14 residues. CDR3 nucleotide sequence: TGTGCCAGCAGTAGAGGGACAAAGCAATATGGCTACACCTTC. Its translation: CASSRGTKQYGYTF.

This clone is categorized as medium-sized (0.01 to 0.1%). The V call is TRBV6-1, the J call TRBJ1-2, with D maybe TRBD1 (5 bases). The ends were cut back, 8 bases at V and 3 bases at J, with 19 bases in the middle. CDR1 and CDR2 (germline): MNHNS, SASEGT. The CDR3 has 15 residues. The CDR3 protein is CASSTMGRNDYGYTF. CDR3 nucleotides: TGTGCCAGCTCTACGATGGGGCGGAATGACTATGGCTACACCTTC.

This clone ranks as medium-sized. The chain joins TRBV20-1 to TRBJ2-1; 9 bases fit TRBD2. J was trimmed by 6 bases and V by 2 bases; bases with no gene match: 11. The CDR3 has 16 residues. The germline gives CDR1 DFQATT, CDR2 SNEGSKA (reference sequence). The CDR3 sequence: CSARPGTSPTSNEQFF. As DNA, the CDR3 is TGCAGTGCTAGACCCGGGACTAGCCCCACAAGCAATGAGCAGTTCTTC.

This clone is medium-sized (0.01 to 0.1%) within its sample. This chain joins TRBV12-3 or TRBV12-4 and TRBJ2-1; possibly TRBD2 for D (6 bases). With 2 bases removed from V and 8 bases from J, the gap between germline ends came to 16 bases. The CDR3 is made up of 15 amino acids. The CDR3, as DNA: TGTGCCAGCAGTTTAAGGCGGGGAGACCTCCATGAGCAGTTCTTC. Residues: CASSLRRGDLHEQFF.

This clone was observed a few times. For the CDR3, the DNA is TGTGCCAGCAGTGAAGACTATGGGTCCCCCGTTTCACCCCTCCACTTT. Translating gives CASSEDYGSPVSPLHF. This chain joins TRBV6-1 and TRBJ1-6; no clear D gene. This CDR3 is built from 16 residues. V lost 1 base to trimming and J lost 9 bases, with 16 bases between them. Germline V gene sequence: CDR1 MNHNS, CDR2 SASEGT.

This clone was picked up many times. The identical CDR3 is also encoded by other nucleotide sequences in the sample. The V and J genes are TRBV28 and TRBJ1-2, with a tentative D call TRBD1 (5 bases). The CDR3 is 13 residues long. Germline CDR1 and CDR2: MDHEN and SYDVKM. V lost 4 bases to trimming and J lost 4 bases, with 10 bases between them. The CDR3 protein is CASSWGRIYGYTF. The CDR3 bases are TGTGCCAGCAGTTGGGGACGGATCTATGGCTACACCTTC.